This TCR beta chain stems from a study of T cell responses to AZD1222 COVID-19 vaccine. Second-dose recipients at about 4 or about 12 weeks were treated as one pooled group. CDR3 size: 15 residues. CDR1 is MDHEN and CDR2 is SYDVKM in the germline V gene. Trimming cost V 7 bases and J 0 bases, with 10 bases left between them. Whole-study findings and limits: The sample set comprised mostly white British donors with more females, and clonal diversity was possibly underestimated. Vaccine-related CD4 TCRs covered spike, predominating at 160-218 and 743-854.

This table comes from immunoSEQ multiplex PCR, and its TCRdb copy is limited to in-frame clones, with some not included. The sample records 140,000 to 150,000 clones, roughly 84% being singletons. To note about this clone: As yet, its antigen is unknown.

The material sequenced was peripheral blood, taken 28 days after the second AZD1222 dose. The TCR originated in an adult who received the AZD1222 COVID-19 vaccine. The chain carries TRBV28 and TRBJ1-6; D not certain. The CDR3, as DNA: TGTGCCAGCACCCTCCCTAGCTCCTATAATTCACCCCTCCACTTT. Protein sequence: CASTLPSSYNSPLHF. Full variable domain (missing parts from reference TRBV28 and TRBJ1-6): DVKVTQSSRYLVKRTGEKVFLECVQDMDHENMFWYRQDPGLGLRLIYFSYDVKMKEKGDIPEGYSVSREKKERFSLILESASTNQTSMYLCASTLPSSYNSPLHFGNGTRLTVT.